This T cell receptor (beta chain) stems from a study of blood T cell repertoires in COVID-19. Study-level background: Samples of COVID-19 (acute and convalescent) were obtained from the United States, Italy and Spain. The cDNA or gDNA used as material had been derived from T cells, B-cell-depleted T cells, or PBMCs.

Comment on this clone: In the same sample, other DNA sequences code for this CDR3.

Study processing details: From reference gene primer amplification, estimates of nucleated cell counts were derived. Produced via immunoSEQ multiplex PCR; TCRdb's table is partial and in-frame only. The DNA gave D and trimming, while V, J and clone size come from that table. The sample gives 350,000 or so clones, about 90% of which show up once; about 6.8% is in the top ten. The CDR3 length is 13 residues. Trimming removed 5 bases from V and 5 bases from J; junction bases left unmatched: 5. Per the germline V gene, CDR1 is MNHEY and CDR2 is SVGAGI. This clonotype was obtained from a man between 18 and 35 years old with active or convalescent COVID-19. V usage is TRBV6-5 and J usage is TRBJ2-7; 8 nucleotides agree with TRBD1. Input material: peripheral blood. The CDR3 sequence is CASSRGQGHEQYF. The CDR3 region has the DNA TGTGCCAGCAGTCGAGGACAGGGCCACGAGCAGTACTTC.